This is a list of T cell receptor beta chains from one sample in a study of blood T cell repertoires in COVID-19. Profiling relied on immunoSEQ multiplex PCR, and the TCRdb table lists in-frame clones only, not all of them. The table includes hundreds of thousands of clones, 83% detected once. The sample was peripheral blood. Receptor source: a woman between 50 and 59 years old with acute or convalescent COVID-19. Both conserved end residues are part of each CDR3. The D gene is left open where the match is weak. Only part of the rows carry a size: once, few, many, or a class if the clone is expanded.

clone size,J gene,D gene,V gene,CDR3 DNA,CDR3 protein
once,TRBJ1-2,-,TRBV30,TGTGCCTGGAGTGTCGGGAACTCTGGCTACACCTTC,CAWSVGNSGYTF
-,TRBJ2-6,-,TRBV5-6,TGTGCCAGCAGCTTGGTCAGCTCTGGGGCCAACGTCCTGACTTTC,CASSLVSSGANVLTF
-,TRBJ2-3,-,TRBV4-3,TGCGCCAGCAGCCCAGAAATTCAAGCCCCAGATACGCAGTATTTT,CASSPEIQAPDTQYF
-,TRBJ2-2,-,TRBV4-1,TGCGCCAGCAGCCAATACCAGGCCACCGGGGAGCTGTTTTTT,CASSQYQATGELFF
-,TRBJ1-2,TRBD1,TRBV5-1,TGCGCCAGCAGCTGGGGGACAGGGGACAACTATGGCTACACCTTC,CASSWGTGDNYGYTF
few,TRBJ2-1,-,TRBV7-2,TGTGCCAGCAGCTTAGTGGGATGGGAGAAAGATGAGCAGTTCTTC,CASSLVGWEKDEQFF
few,TRBJ1-1,-,TRBV7-2,TGTGCCAGCAGCTTAGTATCGGGGCGGGAGGGTGGAGCTTTCTTT,CASSLVSGREGGAFF
few,TRBJ1-3,-,TRBV7-2,TGTGCCAGCAGCTCGGCAGAACAGGGCTCTGGAAACACCATATATTTT,CASSSAEQGSGNTIYF
-,TRBJ2-6,-,TRBV5-1,TGCGCCAGCAGCCCCGGAGGGCCTGGGGCCAACGTCCTGACTTTC,CASSPGGPGANVLTF
-,TRBJ1-3,-,TRBV5-4,TGTGCCAGCAGCTTAGGTCGGGCAGGGGCTGGAAACACCATATATTTT,CASSLGRAGAGNTIYF
-,TRBJ2-3,-,TRBV3-1/TRBV3-2,TGTGCCAGCAGCCCCTTGGCGGGGAGCACAGATACGCAGTATTTT,CASSPLAGSTDTQYF
-,TRBJ1-2,-,TRBV9,TGTGCCAGCAGCGTAGATGACAGATTCTATGGCTACACCTTC,CASSVDDRFYGYTF
-,TRBJ1-5,-,TRBV12-3/TRBV12-4,TGTGCCAGCAGTCGCGATCAGCCCCAGCATTTT,CASSRDQPQHF
few,TRBJ2-5,TRBD2,TRBV5-4,TGTGCCAGCAGCTCCGGACTAGCGAGGGAGACCCAGTACTTC,CASSSGLARETQYF
-,TRBJ2-7,-,TRBV5-4,TGTGCCAGCAGCCCCTCTCCGGGGGGCCTCTCCTACGAGCAGTACTTC,CASSPSPGGLSYEQYF
-,TRBJ1-5,-,TRBV19,TGTGCCAGTAGTTCTCAAGCACGCAATCAGCCCCAGCATTTT,CASSSQARNQPQHF
-,TRBJ1-1,-,TRBV28,TGTGCCAGCTCGATAGGGAGGGGTTTGACTGAAGCTTTCTTT,CASSIGRGLTEAFF
-,TRBJ1-1,TRBD1,TRBV7-2,TGTGCCAGCAGCCCAGACAGGGTGGACACTGAAGCTTTCTTT,CASSPDRVDTEAFF
-,TRBJ2-1,TRBD1,TRBV28,TGTGCCAGCAGCCAACCGGGACAGGGGGCCAATGAGCAGTTCTTC,CASSQPGQGANEQFF
-,TRBJ1-6,TRBD1,TRBV5-5,TGTGCCAGCAGCTTGAGACAGGGCTATAATTCACCCCTCCACTTT,CASSLRQGYNSPLHF
-,TRBJ1-2,TRBD1,TRBV19,TGTGCCAGTAGCCCACCGGGACAGGGAGATGGCTACACCTTC,CASSPPGQGDGYTF
-,TRBJ2-3,-,TRBV5-4,TGTGCCAGCAGCTTGGATGGGGGCAGCACAGATACGCAGTATTTT,CASSLDGGSTDTQYF
-,TRBJ1-4,-,TRBV5-5,TGTGCCTCCAATTCCAGGGTTAATGAAAAACTGTTTTTT,CASNSRVNEKLFF
-,TRBJ1-1,TRBD1,TRBV12-3/TRBV12-4,TGTGCCAGCAGTAGACAGGGCGACACTGAAGCTTTCTTT,CASSRQGDTEAFF
-,TRBJ2-5,TRBD1,TRBV6-2/TRBV6-3,TGTGCCAGCAGCCAGTCGGACAGGGGAGGGGCCCAGTACTTC,CASSQSDRGGAQYF
once,TRBJ2-3,-,TRBV5-6,TGTGCCAGCAGCTTGGTAGTAACAGATACGCAGTATTTT,CASSLVVTDTQYF
few,TRBJ2-7,-,TRBV7-2,TGTGCCAGCATGAGCAGGGCCTACGAGCAGTACTTC,CASMSRAYEQYF
-,TRBJ2-5,-,TRBV1,TGCACCAGCAGCCAAGTCGGGACTAGAGAGACCCAGTACTTC,CTSSQVGTRETQYF
-,TRBJ1-3,-,TRBV19,TGTGCCAGTTCGGACAGCTTTCTTGGAAACACCATATATTTT,CASSDSFLGNTIYF
-,TRBJ1-3,TRBD1,TRBV19,TGTGCCAGTAGTGACAGGGTACGGGAAAACACCATATATTTT,CASSDRVRENTIYF
-,TRBJ2-5,TRBD2,TRBV9,TGTGCCAGCAGCGCGAGACTAGCGGGGGGTGGAGAGACCCAGTACTTC,CASSARLAGGGETQYF
-,TRBJ1-1,-,TRBV27,TGTGCCAGCAGTTTATGGGGGCAGGTTAACACTGAAGCTTTCTTT,CASSLWGQVNTEAFF
-,TRBJ1-4,-,TRBV3-1/TRBV3-2,TGTGCCAGCAGCCAAGCGGATGAAAAACTGTTTTTT,CASSQADEKLFF
-,TRBJ2-2,TRBD2,TRBV11-2,TGTGCCAGCAGCTTAGGAGCGGGGGGGCCCGGGGAGCTGTTTTTT,CASSLGAGGPGELFF
-,TRBJ2-2,TRBD1,TRBV30,TGTGCCTGGGATGGACAGGGCACCGGGGAGCTGTTTTTT,CAWDGQGTGELFF
-,TRBJ2-7,-,TRBV11-2,TGTGCCAGCAGCTTAAGTTTAAGGCAGGGTGGCTACGAGCAGTACTTC,CASSLSLRQGGYEQYF
-,TRBJ1-5,TRBD1,TRBV7-2,TGTGCCAGCAGCTATCAGGGGGGAGTGGGTCAGCCCCAGCATTTT,CASSYQGGVGQPQHF
-,TRBJ1-1,-,TRBV5-1,TGCGCCAGCAGCTCGGGACAACTGAACACTGAAGCTTTCTTT,CASSSGQLNTEAFF
-,TRBJ1-1,TRBD1,TRBV27,TGTGCCAGCAGCACCGGGACAGCTAACACTGAAGCTTTCTTT,CASSTGTANTEAFF
-,TRBJ1-2,-,TRBV5-1,TGCGCCAGCAGCCTGGGGACAACTAACTATGGCTACACCTTC,CASSLGTTNYGYTF
-,TRBJ2-7,TRBD1,TRBV5-1,TGCGCCAGCAGCGCCGGACAGGGGGCCAACGAGCAGTACTTC,CASSAGQGANEQYF
-,TRBJ2-7,-,TRBV28,TGTGCCAGCAGTTACAGTCGGTACGAGCAGTACTTC,CASSYSRYEQYF
few,TRBJ1-1,-,TRBV6-4,TGTGCCAGCAGTGAAGGGGCGGAGAGCACTGAAGCTTTCTTT,CASSEGAESTEAFF
few,TRBJ1-2,-,TRBV13,TGTGCCAGCAGCTTCGAGGGCTATGGCTACACCTTC,CASSFEGYGYTF
-,TRBJ1-3,-,TRBV4-1,TGCGCCAGCAGCAGAGGGTTACCTGGAAACACCATATATTTT,CASSRGLPGNTIYF
-,TRBJ1-5,-,TRBV5-5,TGTGCCAGCGGGCCGGGATTTGGTCAGCCCCAGCATTTT,CASGPGFGQPQHF
-,TRBJ2-7,-,TRBV7-9,TGTGCCAGCAGCTCCCGACTGGGCTCCTACGAGCAGTACTTC,CASSSRLGSYEQYF
-,TRBJ2-1,-,TRBV7-6,TGTGCCAGCAGCTTAACAGCGGAGAGCTCCTACAATGAGCAGTTCTTC,CASSLTAESSYNEQFF
-,TRBJ1-3,-,TRBV10-3,TGTGCCATCAGTGCCGGGATAGGAAACACCATATATTTT,CAISAGIGNTIYF
-,TRBJ1-2,-,TRBV7-9,TGTGCCTCTCACAGGGCTAACTATGGCTACACCTTC,CASHRANYGYTF
-,TRBJ2-7,TRBD1,TRBV6-2/TRBV6-3,TGTGCCAGCAGTTACTCGGGGACAGAGTACAATTTCTTCTACGAGCAGTACTTC,CASSYSGTEYNFFYEQYF
few,TRBJ1-1,-,TRBV6-2/TRBV6-3,TGTGCCAGCAGTTACGGGCAGGTGGCTTTCTTT,CASSYGQVAFF
-,TRBJ1-5,-,TRBV30,TGTGCCTGGACCCCCGGGAATAGCAATCAGCCCCAGCATTTT,CAWTPGNSNQPQHF
-,TRBJ2-1,-,TRBV28,TGTGCCAGCAGTTTATTCAACAATGAGCAGTTCTTC,CASSLFNNEQFF
-,TRBJ2-2,-,TRBV7-8,TGTGCCAGCAGCTTAGTGATTGGGGCAGCGAACACCGGGGAGCTGTTTTTT,CASSLVIGAANTGELFF